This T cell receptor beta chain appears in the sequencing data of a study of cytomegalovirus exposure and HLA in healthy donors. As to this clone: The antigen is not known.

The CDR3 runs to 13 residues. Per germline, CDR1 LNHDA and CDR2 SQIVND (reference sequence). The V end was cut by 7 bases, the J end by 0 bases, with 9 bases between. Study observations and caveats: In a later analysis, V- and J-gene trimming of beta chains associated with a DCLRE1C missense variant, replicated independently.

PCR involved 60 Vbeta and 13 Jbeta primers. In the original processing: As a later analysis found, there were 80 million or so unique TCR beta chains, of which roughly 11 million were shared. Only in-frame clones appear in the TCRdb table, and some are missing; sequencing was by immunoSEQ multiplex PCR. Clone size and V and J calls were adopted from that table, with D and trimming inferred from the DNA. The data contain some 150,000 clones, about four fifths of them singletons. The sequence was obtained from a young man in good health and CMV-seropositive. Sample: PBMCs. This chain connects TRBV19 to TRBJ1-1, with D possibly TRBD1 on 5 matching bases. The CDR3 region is CASKAGMNTEAFF. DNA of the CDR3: TGTGCCAGTAAGGCAGGGATGAACACTGAAGCTTTCTTT.